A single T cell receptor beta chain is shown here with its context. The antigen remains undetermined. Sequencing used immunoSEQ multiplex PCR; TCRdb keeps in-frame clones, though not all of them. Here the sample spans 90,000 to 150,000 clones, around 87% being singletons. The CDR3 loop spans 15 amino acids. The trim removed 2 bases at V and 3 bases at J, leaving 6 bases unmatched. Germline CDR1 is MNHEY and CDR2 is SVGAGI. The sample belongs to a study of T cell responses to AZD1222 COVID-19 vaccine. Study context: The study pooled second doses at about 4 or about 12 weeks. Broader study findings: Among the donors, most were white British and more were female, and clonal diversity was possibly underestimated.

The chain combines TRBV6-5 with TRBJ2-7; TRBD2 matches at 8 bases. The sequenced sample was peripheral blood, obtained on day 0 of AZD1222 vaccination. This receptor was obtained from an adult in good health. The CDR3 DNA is TGTGCCAGCAGTTACGGGACTAGGTTTATCTACGAGCAGTACTTC. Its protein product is CASSYGTRFIYEQYF.